This entry lists 14 T cell receptor beta chains sequenced from one sample in a study of neoadjuvant nivolumab and ipilimumab in lung cancer. Here immunoSEQ multiplex PCR was the method, and the copy in TCRdb shows in-frame clones only, minus some. Of under 20,000 clones listed, 75% to 90% are singletons. The sample consisted of peripheral blood, taken before neoadjuvant nivolumab, alone or with ipilimumab. The source is an adult with non-small cell lung cancer.

The sample holds one count of this clone. J is TRBJ2-7 and V is TRBV27, with 13 bases identical to TRBD2. This CDR3 contains 15 residues. The V and J ends lost 8 bases and 5 bases, in that order; junction bases with no gene match: 9. Germline V gene data show CDR1 as MNHEY and CDR2 as SMNVEV (reference sequence). The CDR3 coding sequence is TGTGCCAGCGGACTAGCGGGAGTGTGGGGGAACGAGCAGTACTTC. This sequence encodes CASGLAGVWGNEQYF.

This chain connects TRBV5-5 to TRBJ1-1; D might be TRBD1 (6 bases). CDR3 length equals 15 residues. Germline-derived CDR1 and CDR2 are SGHKS and YYEKEE (reference sequence). The germline V and J ends were trimmed by 0 bases and 1 base, with 10 bases remaining between them. The CDR3 sequence: CASSLEGGKNTEAFF. The CDR3 DNA reads TGTGCCAGCAGCTTGGAGGGGGGGAAGAACACTGAAGCTTTCTTT.

The CDR3 nucleotides are TGTGCCAGCAGTATGACAGGGGAGGCTGGGGCCAACGTCCTGACTTTC. It translates to CASSMTGEAGANVLTF. The chain recombines TRBV6-4 with TRBJ2-6; 8 nucleotides align to TRBD1. Germline CDR1 MRHNA, CDR2 SNTAGT. The V gene end was trimmed by 5 bases and the J gene end by 2 bases; junction bases not matched to a gene: 5. The CDR3 has 16 amino acids.

This chain uses TRBV6-6 with TRBJ2-7; D is unclear. Trimming stripped 4 bases from V and 6 bases from J, with 7 bases between. The germline V gene encodes CDR1 MNHNY and CDR2 SVGAGI (reference sequence). This CDR3 comprises 11 residues. The CDR3 DNA reads TGTGCCAGCAGTTCCGCCCCCGAGCAGTACTTC. This sequence encodes CASSSAPEQYF.

The genes are TRBV18 and TRBJ2-7; D uncertain. Looked up from germline, CDR1 is KGHSH and CDR2 is LQKENI. V gave up 0 bases and J gave up 0 bases, with 6 bases separating them. The CDR3 is 14 amino acids. The CDR3 DNA is TGTGCCAGCTCACCACCTTCTAGCTCCTACGAGCAGTACTTC. This gives the protein CASSPPSSSYEQYF.

J is TRBJ1-1 and V is TRBV6-6, with D maybe TRBD1 (6 bases). Deletions cut 4 bases from V and 5 bases from J, with 11 bases between. The CDR3 sequence is 13 residues long. Germline V CDR1 and CDR2: MNHNY, SVGAGI (reference sequence). The CDR3 here is CASSFQGGTEAFF. CDR3 in DNA: TGTGCCAGCAGTTTCCAAGGGGGGACTGAAGCTTTCTTT.

For this clone: One junction end does not reproduce the germline sequence, and a read error may be involved. The rearrangement links TRBV7-7 to TRBJ2-1; the match to TRBD2 covers 10 bases. Per the germline V gene, CDR1 is SSHAT and CDR2 is FNYEAQ (reference sequence). The CDR3 is 15 residues long. The CDR3 bases are TGTGCTAGCAGCTTAGTAAGCGGGAGGGCCGGTGAGCAGTTCTTC. It yields the protein CASSLVSGRAGEQFF.

This clone occurred a few times. The CDR3 is CASSLGHEQYF. DNA for the CDR3: TGCGCCAGCAGCTTGGGGCACGAGCAGTACTTC. The V call is TRBV5-1, the J call TRBJ2-7; D gene uncertain. Trimming removed 0 bases at V and 5 bases at J, with 3 bases between. This CDR3 region has 11 residues. In germline, CDR1 is SGHRS, CDR2 YFSETQ.

The chain links TRBV20-1 to TRBJ1-4; no clear D gene. This CDR3 is built from 11 residues. The germline V gene has CDR1 DFQATT and CDR2 SNEGSKA (reference sequence). DNA for the CDR3: TGCAGCGTTCTATCAGTGGGAAAACTGTTTTTT. This translates into CSVLSVGKLFF.

The V and J genes are TRBV6-5 and TRBJ2-7, with no clear D. V was pared by 1 base and J by 2 bases, with 9 bases between. This CDR3 region has 14 residues. Germline lookup yields CDR1 MNHEY and CDR2 SVGAGI. The CDR3, as DNA: TGTGCCAGCAGTTACTATCTATCCCCCTACGAGCAGTACTTC. Protein sequence: CASSYYLSPYEQYF.

This chain uses TRBV25-1 with TRBJ2-1, with 7 bases aligning to TRBD2. Germline CDR1 and CDR2: MGHDK and SYGVNS. The V and J ends lost 2 bases and 4 bases, in that order; junction bases with no gene match: 5. The CDR3 spans 15 residues. The CDR3 loop is CASSEVGGSYNEQFF. The DNA of the CDR3 is TGTGCCAGCAGTGAAGTCGGCGGGAGTTACAATGAGCAGTTCTTC. Together with reference TRBV25-1 and TRBJ2-1, the CDR3 gives the full variable domain: EADIYQTPRYLVIGTGKKITLECSQTMGHDKMYWYQQDPGMELHLIHYSYGVNSTEKGDLSSESTVSRIRTEHFPLTLESARPSHTSQYLCASSEVGGSYNEQFFGPGTRLTVL.

Written as DNA, the CDR3 is TGTGCCAGCAGCCGCACCCTATTGGGGACGCAACAAGAGACCCAGTACTTC. It specifies CASSRTLLGTQQETQYF. V usage is TRBV11-2 and J usage is TRBJ2-5; D could derive from TRBD1 or TRBD2 (5 bases each). The ends were cut back, 5 bases at V and 2 bases at J, with 21 bases in the middle. The germline CDR1 and CDR2 sequences are SGHAT and FQNNGV. The CDR3 is 17 amino acids.

The chain has TRBV5-1 and TRBJ2-3; TRBD1 might be the D (6 bases). The CDR3 is made up of 18 amino acids. Trimming shortened V by 3 bases and J by 1 base, and 21 bases separated the two germline ends. Germline assignment: CDR1 SGHRS and CDR2 YFSETQ. The CDR3 sequence: CASSSVVQGQPRTDTQYF. In nucleotides, the CDR3 is TGCGCCAGCAGCTCAGTAGTACAGGGTCAGCCTCGCACAGATACGCAGTATTTT.

By share, this clone counts as medium-sized. The chain combines TRBV7-8 with TRBJ2-7; D is ambiguous. This CDR3 has 12 amino acids. The germline V gene encodes CDR1 SGHVS and CDR2 FQNEAQ. The V gene lost 5 bases and the J gene lost 2 bases, with 7 bases spanning the gap. CDR3 sequence reads: CASSTQTYEQYF. Here the CDR3 DNA reads TGTGCCAGCAGCACGCAGACCTACGAGCAGTACTTC.